The 27 T cell receptor beta chains below were found in one sample sequenced in a study of shared clonotypes between healthy human individuals. The repertoire was sequenced with immunoSEQ multiplex PCR; TCRdb's copy has only in-frame clones and lacks some. The sample has about 1,800,000 clones; over 85% are singletons. Only CD45RO-negative cells positively selected for CCR7 counted as naive CD8 cells, so terminally differentiated effector memory CD45RA+ cells were excluded. Input material: naive CD8+ T cells sorted from blood. The source is a man younger than 35 in good health.

This chain links TRBV11-1 with TRBJ1-1; D gene ambiguous. Germline CDR1 is SGHAT and CDR2 is FQDESV (reference sequence). Trimming stripped 1 base from V and 6 bases from J, with 6 bases between. CDR3 length equals 12 residues. CDR3 loop: CASSLGRPEAFF. In nucleotides, the CDR3 is TGTGCCAGCAGCTTAGGGCGGCCTGAAGCTTTCTTT. The full variable domain, rest sourced from reference TRBV11-1 and TRBJ1-1, is EAEVAQSPRYKITEKSQAVAFWCDPISGHATLYWYRQILGQGPELLVQFQDESVVDDSQLPKDRFSAERLKGVDSTLKIQPAELGDSAMYLCASSLGRPEAFFGQGTRLTVV.

The chain has TRBV15 and TRBJ2-7, with D unresolved. Trimming removed 0 bases from V and 7 bases from J, with 7 bases in between. The CDR3 is 12 residues long. Per the germline V gene, CDR1 is LNHNV and CDR2 is YYDKDF (reference sequence). CDR3 residues: CATSRDGKEQYF. CDR3 coding DNA: TGTGCCACCAGCAGAGATGGAAAAGAGCAGTACTTC.

The gene calls are TRBV30 and TRBJ2-2; no clear D. Trimming pared 1 base from V and 0 bases from J, leaving 12 bases between. The CDR3 covers 16 residues. CDR1 is GTSNPN and CDR2 is SVGIG in the germline V gene (reference sequence). The CDR3: CAWSAMFGPNTGELFF. As DNA, the CDR3 is TGTGCCTGGAGTGCTATGTTTGGCCCGAACACCGGGGAGCTGTTTTTT.

The chain has TRBV7-6 and TRBJ2-7, with a possible D match to TRBD2 (5 bases). CDR1 is SGHVS and CDR2 is FNYEAQ in the germline V gene. V was pared by 3 bases and J by 3 bases, with 12 bases between. This CDR3 region has 14 residues. In nucleotides, the CDR3 is TGTGCCAGCAGCTTTGGAGGAAAGCGCTACGAGCAGTACTTC. This gives the protein CASSFGGKRYEQYF. The entire variable domain, with the rest obtained from reference TRBV7-6 and TRBJ2-7, is as follows: GAGVSQSPRYKVTKRGQDVALRCDPISGHVSLYWYRQALGQGPEFLTYFNYEAQQDKSGLPNDRFSAERPEGSISTLTIQRTEQRDSAMYRCASSFGGKRYEQYFGPGTRLTVT.

V usage is TRBV9 and J usage is TRBJ2-7; 9 nucleotides line up with TRBD1. V was clipped by 4 bases and J by 4 bases; unmatched bases: 6. Germline CDR1 is SGDLS and CDR2 is YYNGEE. The CDR3 runs to 14 residues. CDR3 coding DNA: TGTGCCAGCAGCATGGGACAGGGATTTTACGAGCAGTACTTC. Protein sequence: CASSMGQGFYEQYF.

The rearrangement joins TRBV7-2 to TRBJ2-1; no firm D call. V dropped 3 bases and J dropped 0 bases, with 12 bases sitting between them. The length of the CDR3 is 16 residues. The germline gives CDR1 SGHTA, CDR2 FQGNSA. CDR3 sequence reads: CASSFGQMSSYNEQFF. In DNA, the CDR3 is TGTGCCAGCAGCTTCGGCCAGATGAGCTCCTACAATGAGCAGTTCTTC.

This chain joins TRBV6-1 and TRBJ1-2, with 8 positions matching TRBD1. V lost 7 bases and J lost 5; bases outside the gene matches: 12. CDR1 and CDR2 from the germline V gene are MNHNS and SASEGT. The CDR3 sequence is 15 residues long. In DNA form, the CDR3 reads TGTGCCAGCAATCCTGGGGACGGGACAGGATATGGCTACACCTTC. This codes for CASNPGDGTGYGYTF.

In its sample, this clone was seen once. J is TRBJ1-2 and V is TRBV4-2; TRBD1 matches at 9 bases. There are 16 residues in the CDR3. Losses at the gene ends were 0 bases for V and 2 bases for J; bases not matched to a gene: 4. Germline loops: CDR1 LGHNA, CDR2 YNFKEQ. In DNA, the CDR3 is TGTGCCAGCAGCCAAGATAGGACAGGGGTCAACTATGGCTACACCTTC. This sequence encodes CASSQDRTGVNYGYTF.

V and J are TRBV10-2 and TRBJ2-1, with 9 bases that match TRBD2. The CDR3 spans 16 residues. Germline V CDR1 and CDR2: WSHSY, SAAADI. Trimming at V came to 4 bases and at J to 6 bases, leaving 10 bases not matched to a gene. The CDR3 DNA is TGCGCCAGCAGTGCGATAGCGGGAGCTGAGTTCAATGAGCAGTTCTTC. It specifies CASSAIAGAEFNEQFF.

The chain uses TRBV2 and TRBJ1-2; 8 positions agree with TRBD1. V lost 6 bases and J lost 1; bases outside the gene matches: 7. Germline V gene sequence: CDR1 SNHLY, CDR2 FYNNEI. The CDR3 runs to 15 residues. The CDR3 bases are TGTGCCAGCAGAGCCGGACAGGGAAATAACTATGGCTACACCTTC. Amino acids: CASRAGQGNNYGYTF. Using reference TRBV2 and TRBJ1-2 for the parts outside the CDR3, the full variable domain is EPEVTQTPSHQVTQMGQEVILRCVPISNHLYFYWYRQILGQKVEFLVSFYNNEISEKSEIFDDQFSVERPDGSNFTLKIRSTKLEDSAMYFCASRAGQGNNYGYTFGSGTRLTVV.

The CDR3 protein is CASSQEGGRVDTQYF. CDR3 coding DNA: TGCGCCAGCAGCCAAGAAGGGGGGCGTGTAGATACGCAGTATTTT. V usage is TRBV4-1 and J usage is TRBJ2-3; D tentatively reads TRBD1 or TRBD2 (6 bases each). Germline loops: CDR1 MGHRA, CDR2 YSYEKL. CDR3 length: 15 residues. Trimming removed 0 bases from V and 5 bases from J, with 12 bases in between.

This chain joins TRBV9 and TRBJ1-4, with 12 bases matching TRBD1. Germline loops: CDR1 SGDLS, CDR2 YYNGEE. This CDR3 is built from 17 residues. The trim removed 4 bases at V and 8 bases at J, leaving 12 bases unmatched. CDR3 sequence: CASSSGTGGGSSEKLFF. DNA of the CDR3: TGTGCCAGCAGCTCCGGGACAGGGGGCGGAAGCAGCGAAAAACTGTTTTTT.

V and J are TRBV5-6 and TRBJ1-1, with TRBD1 identical over 8 bases. The germline CDR1 and CDR2 sequences are SGHDT and YYEEEE. V shed 4 bases and J 1 base; nucleotides not matched to a gene: 6. CDR3 length equals 15 residues. CDR3 bases: TGTGCCAGCAGCCCATACCAGGGGGCGAACACTGAAGCTTTCTTT. This sequence encodes CASSPYQGANTEAFF.

The CDR3 bases are TGTGCCAGCAGATCTATAGGTGAAGCTTTCTTT. Protein: CASRSIGEAFF. The J gene is TRBJ1-1, the V gene TRBV7-9; D remains ambiguous. The V and J ends lost 6 bases and 7 bases respectively, with 9 bases between them. Germline V CDR1 and CDR2: SEHNR, FQNEAQ (reference sequence). CDR3 length: 11 residues.

The chain combines TRBV9 with TRBJ2-2, with a weak D call TRBD2 (5 bases). The CDR3 has 15 residues. V lost 0 bases, J lost 3 bases, and 9 bases lay in between. CDR1 is SGDLS, CDR2 YYNGEE, per germline. The CDR3 loop is CASSVGRGYTGELFF. CDR3 DNA sequence: TGTGCCAGCAGCGTAGGTCGGGGTTACACCGGGGAGCTGTTTTTT.

This clone was seen a single time. The CDR3 nucleotides are TGTGCCAGAACACATGAGCAGTTCTTC. Protein product: CARTHEQFF. The chain recombines TRBV5-3 with TRBJ2-1; the D is unclear. TRBV5-3 belongs to the ORF category, with a function that is uncertain. With 6 bases removed from V and 8 bases from J, the gap between germline ends came to 3 bases. This CDR3 spans 9 amino acids.

The chain joins TRBV6-1 to TRBJ2-7; 9 bases are shared with TRBD1. V was pared by 4 bases and J by 1 base, with 5 bases of the junction left unmatched. The CDR3 totals 15 residues. Germline V CDR1 and CDR2: MNHNS, SASEGT. The CDR3 loop is CASSAAGQGSYEQYF. The CDR3 DNA sequence: TGTGCCAGCAGTGCCGCGGGACAGGGTTCCTACGAGCAGTACTTC.

The V and J genes are TRBV11-2 and TRBJ2-6; D remains unclear. CDR3 length: 14 residues. Trimming shortened V by 5 bases and J by 15 bases, and 20 bases separated the two germline ends. Germline CDR1 SGHAT, CDR2 FQNNGV. CDR3 in DNA: TGTGCCAGCAGCCAAACAGTACTACAGTCCGCCCTGACTTTC. Translating it yields CASSQTVLQSALTF.

The chain employs TRBV27 and TRBJ2-4; D remains unclear. Trimming stripped 2 bases from V and 5 bases from J, with 10 bases between. The CDR3 runs to 14 residues. The germline V gene has CDR1 MNHEY and CDR2 SMNVEV (reference sequence). This chain's CDR3 is CASSLRSPQNIQYF. The CDR3 bases are TGTGCCAGCAGTTTACGGTCACCTCAAAACATTCAGTACTTC.

The J gene is TRBJ2-1, the V gene TRBV27, with TRBD2 identical over 12 bases. V gave up 6 bases and J gave up 9 bases; unmatched junction bases: 9. The CDR3 spans 15 residues. The germline CDR1 and CDR2 sequences are MNHEY and SMNVEV (reference sequence). Written as DNA, the CDR3 is TGTGCCAGCAGGCCTGGACTAGCGGGATCGAGTGAGCAGTTCTTC. Its translation is CASRPGLAGSSEQFF.

This chain uses TRBV14 with TRBJ2-2; D remains ambiguous. Germline-derived CDR1 and CDR2 are SGHDN and FVKESK. V lost 6 bases and J lost 4, with 9 bases in between. The CDR3 has 13 residues. CDR3 in amino acids: CASSPTGTGELFF. CDR3 sequence (DNA): TGTGCCAGCAGTCCCACGGGCACCGGGGAGCTGTTTTTT.

The chain employs TRBV7-9 and TRBJ1-2; TRBD1 aligns across 8 bases. Germline CDR1 SEHNR, CDR2 FQNEAQ (reference sequence). This CDR3 region has 16 residues. V shed 1 base and J 5 bases; nucleotides not matched to a gene: 9. This CDR3 reads CASSLEAGGQRYGYTF. CDR3 in DNA: TGTGCCAGCAGCTTAGAGGCAGGGGGCCAAAGGTATGGCTACACCTTC.

The chain uses TRBV27 and TRBJ2-7; D might be TRBD1 (6 bases). In germline, CDR1 is MNHEY, CDR2 SMNVEV (reference sequence). This CDR3 is built from 16 residues. V was pared by 5 bases and J by 1 base, with 18 bases between. The DNA of the CDR3 is TGTGCCAGCAGTCCAACCACAGCCGACAGGTCCTACGAGCAGTACTTC. This sequence encodes CASSPTTADRSYEQYF.

The chain has TRBV7-9 and TRBJ2-7; D unresolved. The CDR3 is 14 residues long. Per germline, CDR1 SEHNR and CDR2 FQNEAQ (reference sequence). V lost 7 bases, J lost 2 bases, and 15 bases lay in between. The CDR3 loop is CASTHSVNAYEQYF. CDR3 DNA: TGTGCCAGCACCCATTCCGTAAATGCCTACGAGCAGTACTTC.

This clone has a single count. The CDR3 sequence: CATSIGTRAGTDTQYF. CDR3 DNA: TGTGCCACCAGCATTGGGACGCGAGCGGGCACAGATACGCAGTATTTT. The chain employs TRBV15 and TRBJ2-3; the D gene could be TRBD1 or TRBD2 (5 bases each). Germline values: CDR1 LNHNV, CDR2 YYDKDF (reference sequence). This CDR3 region has 16 residues. V lost 4 bases to trimming and J lost 1 base, with 15 bases between them.

The V gene is TRBV15, the J gene TRBJ1-2; 7 bases are a match to TRBD1. Unmatched junction bases numbered 15, after V lost 8 bases and J lost 6 bases. This CDR3 contains 15 residues. Looked up from germline, CDR1 is LNHNV and CDR2 is YYDKDF (reference sequence). The DNA of the CDR3 is TGTGCCACCGAAGGAGGGCAGGGGGAAGGCGATGGCTACACCTTC. Its protein product is CATEGGQGEGDGYTF. The full variable domain, with the rest looked up from reference TRBV15 and TRBJ1-2, is DAMVIQNPRYQVTQFGKPVTLSCSQTLNHNVMYWYQQKSSQAPKLLFHYYDKDFNNEADTPDNFQSRRPNTSFCFLDIRSPGLGDTAMYLCATEGGQGEGDGYTFGSGTRLTVV.

The gene calls are TRBV5-1 and TRBJ2-5; 9 nucleotides match TRBD2. This CDR3 region has 16 residues. With 0 bases clipped from V and 1 base from J, the junction kept 4 bases outside the gene matches. Germline CDR1 and CDR2: SGHRS and YFSETQ. DNA of the CDR3: TGCGCCAGCAGCTTGGCACCTAGCGGGGTCCAAGAGACCCAGTACTTC. Its translation: CASSLAPSGVQETQYF.